A selection of T cell receptor beta chains follows, all from one sample in a study of OX40 agonist ivuxolimab in advanced cancers. TCRdb keeps only in-frame clones here, not all; method: immunoSEQ multiplex PCR. The sample records roughly 92,000 clones, under 95% being singletons. The starting material was CD4+ or CD8+ T cells sorted from blood, obtained in a trial of the OX40 agonist ivuxolimab. The receptor set was obtained from an adult with an advanced solid tumor such as melanoma, head and neck, liver or kidney cancer. CDR3s include the opening cysteine and the closing phenylalanine or tryptophan. A D gene is named only where the DNA matches it firmly.

.,TRBV18,TRBJ1-1,TGTGCCAGCTCACCAAGAGGGGACACTGAAGCTTTCTTT,CASSPRGDTEAFF
TRBD1,TRBV6-5,TRBJ1-2,TGTGCCAGCAGCCGAGGGACAGGGTATGGCTACACCTTC,CASSRGTGYGYTF
TRBD1,TRBV10-3,TRBJ1-2,TGTGCCATCAGTGAGTCTGGGGACAGCTATGGCTACACCTTC,CAISESGDSYGYTF
.,TRBV28,TRBJ2-3,TGTGCCAGCAACGGGGAGTTAGATACGCAGTATTTT,CASNGELDTQYF
.,TRBV5-5,TRBJ2-7,TGTGCCAGCAGCTTGAGGGCCCAGGGCGCCGCCTACGAGCAGTACTTC,CASSLRAQGAAYEQYF
TRBD1,TRBV12-5,TRBJ2-1,TGTGCTAGTACCCGGGACAGGGTATCAGCTGAGCAGTTCTTC,CASTRDRVSAEQFF
.,TRBV2,TRBJ1-2,TGTGCCAGCAGCCCCGGGACTTCGCCTGGCTACACCTTC,CASSPGTSPGYTF
.,TRBV15,TRBJ2-5,TGTGCCACCAGCAGGGGCGGACCGAACCAAGAGACCCAGTACTTC,CATSRGGPNQETQYF
.,TRBV4-3,TRBJ1-1,TGCGCCAGCAGCCAAGGCGCCTTGTACACTGAAGCTTTCTTT,CASSQGALYTEAFF
.,TRBV7-9,TRBJ2-7,TGTGCCAGCAGCTTAGGGGGGTACTCCTACGAGCAGTACTTC,CASSLGGYSYEQYF
.,TRBV29-1,TRBJ1-3,TGCAGCGTGGACACGACGGGTTACTCTGGAAACACCATATATTTT,CSVDTTGYSGNTIYF